These 15 T cell receptor beta chains share one sample of origin, sequenced in a study of ipilimumab plus nivolumab after autologous stem cell transplantation. The protocol was immunoSEQ multiplex PCR, while the TCRdb copy is restricted to in-frame clones and leaves out a portion. The table records more than 15,000 clones, about 80% of them present only once. The starting material was PBMCs, obtained in a trial of ipilimumab plus nivolumab as post-transplant consolidation. Source of these receptors: a male donor with diffuse large B-cell lymphoma.

The chain recombines TRBV12-5 with TRBJ1-4; no definite D call. In germline, CDR1 is LGHNT, CDR2 FRNRAP. The V end was cut by 2 bases, the J end by 8 bases, with 21 bases between. This CDR3 is built from 17 residues. This CDR3 is CASGLIGSRLLGEKLFF. As DNA, the CDR3 is TGTGCTAGTGGTTTGATAGGGAGTCGACTCCTTGGCGAAAAACTGTTTTTT.

V and J are TRBV19 and TRBJ1-1; 7 nucleotides align to TRBD1. The CDR3 totals 14 residues. Germline V gene lookup returns CDR1 LNHDA and CDR2 SQIVND (reference sequence). V was pared by 3 bases and J by 7 bases, with 8 bases of the junction left unmatched. CDR3 sequence (DNA): TGTGCCAGTAGTATTACCGGGACAGCTGTTGAAGCTTTCTTT. Its protein is CASSITGTAVEAFF.

This clone turned up a few times. The same CDR3 can be traced to other DNA sequences in this sample. CDR3 nucleotide sequence: TGTGCCAGCAGCAAAGGAGGGGCGGGGGGCCCCACAGATACGCAGTATTTT. Translating it yields CASSKGGAGGPTDTQYF. The genes are TRBV21-1 and TRBJ2-3; the D call in the table, TRBD2, was not verified against the DNA. TRBV21-1 is recorded as a pseudogene. CDR3 size: 17 residues.

V is TRBV6-1 and J is TRBJ2-7, with 9 bases that match TRBD1. The germline V gene has CDR1 MNHNS and CDR2 SASEGT. This CDR3 region has 15 residues. V trimming: 3 bases; J trimming: 3 bases; junction bases outside the gene matches: 6. This CDR3 reads CASSDDRGGLYEQYF. The DNA for the CDR3 is TGTGCCAGCAGTGACGACAGGGGGGGCCTCTACGAGCAGTACTTC.

The chain has TRBV5-5 and TRBJ1-5; D might be TRBD1 (5 bases). The CDR3 has 13 amino acids. Looked up from germline, CDR1 is SGHKS and CDR2 is YYEKEE (reference sequence). Trimming pared 5 bases from V and 6 bases from J, leaving 12 bases between. The DNA of the CDR3 is TGTGCCAGCAGTACGGCTGGGGGTCAGCCCCAGCATTTT. Translation gives CASSTAGGQPQHF.

This sequence joins TRBV5-1 and TRBJ2-1; perhaps TRBD2 as D (5 bases). V lost 0 bases to trimming and J lost 10 bases, with 14 bases between them. The germline V gene encodes CDR1 SGHRS and CDR2 YFSETQ. This CDR3 has 14 amino acids. CDR3 sequence (DNA): TGCGCCAGCAGCTTGGTGGTCGGCCAGCGGGAGCAGTTCTTC. Amino acid sequence: CASSLVVGQREQFF.

This sequence joins TRBV7-9 and TRBJ1-1; no definite D call. V lost 8 bases and J lost 1, with 11 bases in between. Germline V CDR1 and CDR2: SEHNR, FQNEAQ (reference sequence). The CDR3 totals 13 residues. The CDR3 reads CASFRIGNTEAFF. The CDR3 bases are TGTGCCAGCTTTAGGATTGGGAACACTGAAGCTTTCTTT.

V gene TRBV7-9 combines with J gene TRBJ2-5, with D possibly TRBD2 on 8 matching bases. Deletions cut 5 bases from V and 5 bases from J, with 24 bases between. The V gene's germline CDR1 is SEHNR and CDR2 FQNEAQ (reference sequence). The CDR3 sequence is 17 residues long. The CDR3 region is CASSDPPGGGRGETQYF. CDR3 nucleotides: TGTGCCAGCAGCGACCCCCCGGGAGGGGGCCGTGGGGAGACCCAGTACTTC.

The J gene is TRBJ1-3, the V gene TRBV6-1, with D possibly TRBD1 on 5 matching bases. With 4 bases removed from V and 6 bases from J, the gap between germline ends came to 13 bases. The CDR3 totals 14 residues. Germline V lookup: CDR1 MNHNS, CDR2 SASEGT. CDR3 sequence reads: CASSAQDSANTIYF. The CDR3 DNA follows: TGTGCCAGCAGTGCACAGGACTCGGCAAACACCATATATTTT.

This clone counts as medium-sized. The chain uses TRBV29-1 and TRBJ2-5; 12 bases fit TRBD1. CDR3 length: 16 residues. Germline assignment: CDR1 SQVTM and CDR2 ANQGSEA. Germline trimming cut 3 bases from V and 9 bases from J; bases unmatched to any gene: 14. CDR3 DNA sequence: TGCAGCGTTGATGGGGGGACAGGGGGCCCCGGCGGGGCCCAGTACTTC. Translating it yields CSVDGGTGGPGGAQYF.

The V and J genes are TRBV29-1 and TRBJ2-7; TRBD1 aligns across 9 bases. The CDR3 covers 14 residues. V lost 4 bases to trimming and J lost 1 base; unmatched junction nucleotides: 5. Looked up from germline, CDR1 is SQVTM and CDR2 is ANQGSEA. The CDR3 sequence is CSVAGTGRSYEQYF. CDR3 bases: TGCAGCGTTGCTGGGACAGGGAGATCCTACGAGCAGTACTTC.

The gene calls are TRBV19 and TRBJ2-7; unclear D gene. Germline V gene lookup returns CDR1 LNHDA and CDR2 SQIVND (reference sequence). V was shortened by 5 bases and J by 3 bases, with 20 bases between the two germline ends. The CDR3 is 16 residues long. CDR3: CASSLTVTGSVYEQYF. CDR3 bases: TGTGCCAGTAGTCTCACGGTAACCGGGTCCGTCTACGAGCAGTACTTC. The whole variable domain, remainder taken from reference TRBV19 and TRBJ2-7, is DGGITQSPKYLFRKEGQNVTLSCEQNLNHDAMYWYRQDPGQGLRLIYYSQIVNDFQKGDIAEGYSVSREKKESFPLTVTSAQKNPTAFYLCASSLTVTGSVYEQYFGPGTRLTVT.

The genes are TRBV10-3 and TRBJ1-2; possible D gene TRBD1, 5 bases. The length of the CDR3 is 14 residues. CDR1 ENHRY and CDR2 SYGVKD come from the germline V gene. Trimming removed 3 bases at V and 0 bases at J, with 8 bases between. The DNA of the CDR3 is TGTGCCATCAGTGATGAGGGGTCTAACTATGGCTACACCTTC. Translation: CAISDEGSNYGYTF.

The rearrangement joins TRBV10-1 to TRBJ1-6; D remains ambiguous. Trimming left V 2 bases short and J 8 bases short, with 4 bases between. CDR1 and CDR2 (germline): WNHNN, SYGVQD (reference sequence). The CDR3 runs 12 residues. In DNA, the CDR3 is TGCGCCAGCAGTGAGGCCGATTCACCCCTCCACTTT. Translating it yields CASSEADSPLHF.

The chain recombines TRBV9 with TRBJ1-6; D gene ambiguous. The CDR3 spans 13 residues. V lost 0 bases and J lost 4, with 2 bases in between. Germline V gene data show CDR1 as SGDLS and CDR2 as YYNGEE. The CDR3 loop is CASSVEYNSPLHF. The CDR3 nucleotides are TGTGCCAGCAGCGTAGAGTATAATTCACCCCTCCACTTT.